The table lists the clone carrying this T cell receptor beta chain with a few counts. The antigen remains undetermined. Each sorted population was over 95% pure. The entry originates in a study of beta chain features in type 1 diabetes. Study overall: Cells sorted and examined across all samples totaled more than 95,000,000.

Germline lookup yields CDR1 LGHNA and CDR2 YNFKEQ. The CDR3 contains 17 residues. The V end lost 1 base, the J end lost 3 bases, and 19 bases lay between the germline ends. Points from the study as a whole: Type 1 diabetes patients had moderately but significantly shorter TCRB CDR3s in all four CD4+ subsets. These data did not resolve whether HLA type affects TCRB rearrangement.

Expressed TCRB transcripts were sequenced because the isolated RNA had all been reverse transcribed beforehand. The method was immunoSEQ multiplex PCR; TCRdb's version includes in-frame clones alone and lacks a portion of them. The table has roughly 300,000 clones, approximately 14% seen once. The sequencing input was naive CD4+ T cells from blood. This chain links TRBV4-2 with TRBJ2-7; D gene uncertain. The clonotype was recovered from a man aged 30 to 45 with type 1 diabetes. CDR3: CASSQVNSADRVYEQYF. As DNA, the CDR3 is TGTGCCAGCAGCCAAGTTAATTCGGCGGATAGAGTCTACGAGCAGTACTTC.